This is a list of T cell receptor beta chains from one sample in a study of blood T cell repertoires in COVID-19. Measured with immunoSEQ multiplex PCR; TCRdb has only the in-frame clones, and not every one. The sample yields around 340,000 clones, approximately 86% seen once. The sequenced sample was peripheral blood. Receptors were obtained from a woman aged 60-70 years with COVID-19, enrolled during active disease. CDR3s include the opening cysteine and the closing phenylalanine or tryptophan. A D gene is named only where the DNA matches it firmly. A row's size may be missing; if present it is once, few, many or a size class.

>TRBV14|13|-|TRBJ1-5|-
CASSAGLGQPQHF
TGTGCCAGCAGCGCAGGGCTTGGTCAGCCCCAGCATTTT
>TRBV4-1|16|TRBD2|TRBJ2-2|-
CASSQASGGAAGELFF
TGCGCCAGCAGCCAAGCCAGCGGGGGGGCCGCCGGGGAGCTGTTTTTT
>TRBV11-2|15|TRBD1|TRBJ1-1|-
CASSSNRGRDPEAFF
TGTGCCAGCAGCTCCAACAGGGGGCGTGACCCAGAAGCTTTCTTT
>TRBV5-6|13|TRBD1|TRBJ1-5|-
CASSLGTGQPQHF
TGTGCCAGCAGCTTGGGGACAGGTCAGCCCCAGCATTTT
>TRBV30|16|TRBD1|TRBJ1-5|once
CAWSPRTGWGNQPQHF
TGTGCCTGGAGTCCGCGGACAGGGTGGGGCAATCAGCCCCAGCATTTT
>TRBV18|14|-|TRBJ1-6|few
CASSHYQGNSPLHF
TGTGCCAGCTCACATTACCAGGGTAATTCACCCCTCCACTTT
>TRBV6-5|14|-|TRBJ1-1|-
CASSYFEGYTQAFF
TGTGCCAGCAGTTACTTCGAGGGATATACTCAAGCTTTCTTT
>TRBV6-2/TRBV6-3|18|-|TRBJ1-5|-
CASSYSAHPLYSNQPQHF
TGTGCCAGCAGTTACTCCGCACACCCCTTATATAGCAATCAGCCCCAGCATTTT
>TRBV2|16|TRBD2|TRBJ2-3|-
CASSARASGGTDTQYF
TGTGCCAGCAGTGCCAGGGCTAGCGGGGGCACAGATACGCAGTATTTT
>TRBV19|13|-|TRBJ1-1|-
CASSPPGNTEAFF
TGTGCCAGTAGTCCCCCGGGGAACACTGAAGCTTTCTTT
>TRBV21-1|14|-|TRBJ2-5|-
CASSHTGTVETQYF
TGTGCCAGCAGCCACACAGGTACGGTAGAGACCCAGTACTTC
>TRBV6-4|17|TRBD2|TRBJ2-3|-
CASSESLAGGTTDTQYF
TGTGCCAGCAGTGAATCGCTAGCGGGGGGGACAACAGATACGCAGTATTTT
>TRBV27|15|-|TRBJ1-2|-
CASSLNGPPGGGYTF
TGTGCCAGCAGTTTAAACGGGCCCCCGGGAGGTGGCTACACCTTC
>TRBV5-1|15|TRBD1|TRBJ1-1|-
CASSIGQGRNTEAFF
TGCGCCAGCAGCATAGGACAGGGGCGAAACACTGAAGCTTTCTTT
>TRBV5-4|14|-|TRBJ2-5|-
CASSLPETRETQYF
TGTGCCAGCAGCTTGCCAGAAACTAGAGAGACCCAGTACTTC
>TRBV28|14|TRBD1|TRBJ2-7|-
CASSRRQGLREQYF
TGTGCCAGCAGCCGGAGACAGGGCCTTAGAGAGCAGTACTTC
>TRBV6-1|17|-|TRBJ2-1|-
CASSEAGLAPSYNEQFF
TGTGCCAGCAGTGAAGCAGGTCTAGCGCCCTCCTACAATGAGCAGTTCTTC
>TRBV9|16|TRBD1|TRBJ1-2|-
CASSVDAWTGNYGYTF
TGTGCCAGCAGCGTGGACGCCTGGACAGGGAATTATGGCTACACCTTC
>TRBV5-8|16|TRBD1|TRBJ2-4|-
CASSLWTGEEGNIQYF
TGTGCCAGCAGCTTGTGGACAGGGGAGGAGGGAAACATTCAGTACTTC
>TRBV19|22|TRBD2|TRBJ2-2|-
CASWGPGLAETRTLWNTGELFF
TGTGCCAGTTGGGGCCCAGGACTAGCGGAGACCCGCACCCTTTGGAACACCGGGGAGCTGTTTTTT
>TRBV7-9|14|-|TRBJ1-4|-
CASSLQGTNEKLFF
TGTGCCAGCAGCCTTCAGGGAACTAATGAAAAACTGTTTTTT
>TRBV5-1|16|TRBD1|TRBJ2-2|-
CASSFAQGANTGELFF
TGCGCCAGCAGCTTTGCCCAGGGGGCGAACACCGGGGAGCTGTTTTTT
>TRBV9|15|TRBD1|TRBJ2-7|-
CASSVAGTGSLEQYF
TGTGCCAGCAGCGTAGCCGGGACAGGGTCTTTAGAGCAGTACTTC
>TRBV20-1|15|-|TRBJ1-5|once
CSASISGPRNQPQHF
TGCAGTGCTAGTATCAGTGGGCCGCGCAATCAGCCCCAGCATTTT
>TRBV12-3/TRBV12-4|13|-|TRBJ1-1|once
CASSPLRNTEAFF
TGTGCCAGCAGTCCCCTCCGGAACACTGAAGCTTTCTTT
>TRBV10-3|14|-|TRBJ1-3|-
CAISLGQTGNTIYF
TGTGCCATCAGCCTCGGACAGACTGGAAACACCATATATTTT
>TRBV30|13|-|TRBJ2-1|-
CAWSGYLYTEQFF
TGTGCCTGGAGTGGATACCTGTACACTGAGCAGTTCTTC
>TRBV7-3|15|TRBD2|TRBJ2-5|-
CASRRGLAGEETQYF
TGTGCCAGCAGACGGGGACTAGCGGGGGAGGAGACCCAGTACTTC
>TRBV7-9|13|-|TRBJ1-1|-
CASSLRDSGEAFF
TGTGCCAGCAGCTTAAGGGATAGCGGTGAAGCTTTCTTT
>TRBV7-9|13|-|TRBJ1-1|once
CASSSQGNTEAFF
TGTGCCAGCAGCTCACAGGGGAACACTGAAGCTTTCTTT
>TRBV30|15|TRBD1|TRBJ2-2|-
CARPRDRGDTGELFF
TGTGCCCGTCCCAGGGACAGGGGCGACACCGGGGAGCTGTTTTTT
>TRBV2|14|-|TRBJ2-6|-
CASMVGAGANVLTF
TGTGCCAGCATGGTGGGGGCCGGGGCCAACGTCCTGACTTTC
>TRBV5-3|16|-|TRBJ2-1|-
CARRRLLATSYNEQFF
TGTGCCAGAAGACGCCTCTTAGCGACCTCCTACAATGAGCAGTTCTTC
>TRBV7-9|13|-|TRBJ1-3|few
CASSASSGNTIYF
TGTGCCAGCAGCGCCAGCTCTGGAAACACCATATATTTT
>TRBV15|15|-|TRBJ1-3|-
CATSPAVGYGNTIYF
TGTGCCACCAGCCCAGCGGTGGGTTATGGAAACACCATATATTTT
>TRBV5-5|17|-|TRBJ1-5|once
CASSLAAAVYSNQPQHF
TGTGCCAGCAGCTTGGCCGCGGCAGTTTATAGCAATCAGCCCCAGCATTTT
>TRBV6-2/TRBV6-3|14|-|TRBJ2-7|-
CASSYEGRTYEQYF
TGTGCCAGCAGTTACGAGGGCAGAACCTACGAGCAGTACTTC
>TRBV29-1|14|TRBD1|TRBJ1-4|-
CSVARGQGLEKLFF
TGCAGCGTTGCCCGTGGACAGGGGCTTGAAAAACTGTTTTTT
>TRBV19|17|-|TRBJ2-6|-
CASSWTAGATGANVLTF
TGTGCCAGTAGTTGGACAGCCGGTGCCACTGGGGCCAACGTCCTGACTTTC
>TRBV13|14|TRBD2|TRBJ2-2|-
CASSRRGDTGELFF
TGTGCCAGCAGCCGACGGGGGGACACCGGGGAGCTGTTTTTT
>TRBV21-1|14|-|TRBJ1-2|-
CASRQGGTGNGYTF
TGTGCCAGCAGACAAGGGGGGACAGGGAATGGCTACACCTTC
>TRBV27|13|TRBD1|TRBJ1-2|-
CASSRQGNYGYTF
TGTGCCAGCAGTCGACAGGGGAACTATGGCTACACCTTC
>TRBV28|16|-|TRBJ1-3|-
CASRDDRFLSGNTIYF
TGTGCCAGCAGAGACGACAGGTTCCTCTCTGGAAACACCATATATTTT
>TRBV3-1/TRBV3-2|15|-|TRBJ1-3|few
CASSQGGGIPVPIYF
TGTGCCAGCAGCCAAGGGGGCGGGATCCCCGTGCCCATATATTTT
>TRBV18|13|-|TRBJ2-7|-
CASSEVYSYEQYF
TGTGCCAGCTCAGAGGTTTATTCCTACGAGCAGTACTTC
>TRBV6-2/TRBV6-3|17|-|TRBJ1-1|-
CASSYRRQGSTGTEAFF
TGTGCCAGCAGTTACCGGAGGCAGGGGTCTACGGGGACTGAAGCTTTCTTT
>TRBV13|15|TRBD2|TRBJ2-7|-
CASRDRGGPSYEQYF
TGTGCCAGCAGGGACCGGGGGGGTCCCTCCTACGAGCAGTACTTC
>TRBV7-9|16|TRBD1|TRBJ1-2|-
CASSSHDRGFNYGYTF
TGTGCCAGCAGCTCCCACGACAGGGGCTTTAACTATGGCTACACCTTC
>TRBV5-4|18|TRBD2|TRBJ2-3|-
CATQPGTSGGAMTDTQYF
TGTGCCACCCAACCCGGGACTAGCGGGGGGGCGATGACAGATACGCAGTATTTT
>TRBV2|13|-|TRBJ2-7|-
CAGRQAFAYEQYF
TGTGCCGGGAGACAGGCCTTCGCATACGAGCAGTACTTC